These T cell receptor beta chains were read from a single sample in a study of shared clonotypes between healthy human individuals. The table came from immunoSEQ multiplex PCR; TCRdb's copy has only in-frame clones and leaves some out. The sample records around 2.5 million clones, 80% to 95% being singletons. The specimen was naive CD4+ T cells from PBMCs. Receptors originate from a man in his late teens or twenties in good health. Some clones in this sample may be carry-over from other donors' samples. Both conserved end residues are part of each CDR3. The D gene is left open where the match is weak. Expanded clones are given a class, and other clones once, few, many or no size at all.

abundance | j_gene | d_gene | v_gene | CDR3nt | CDR3aa
NA | TRBJ2-1 | NA | TRBV18 | TGTGCCAGCTCACCCGCAGGGAATAACAATGAGCAGTTCTTC | CASSPAGNNNEQFF
NA | TRBJ2-5 | NA | TRBV14 | TGTGCCAGCAGCCAAGGGACAGAAGAGACCCAGTACTTC | CASSQGTEETQYF
NA | TRBJ2-7 | NA | TRBV15 | TGTGCCACCAGCAGAGATAAGGTGGGGATCCCCTACGAGCAGTACTTC | CATSRDKVGIPYEQYF
NA | TRBJ1-6 | NA | TRBV6-1 | TGTGCCAGCAGAAAAAGGGAGCCCCCCCTCCACTTT | CASRKREPPLHF
NA | TRBJ1-2 | TRBD1 | TRBV19 | TGTGCCAGTAGACAGGGGGTCAACTATGGCTACACCTTC | CASRQGVNYGYTF
once | TRBJ2-3 | TRBD1 | TRBV2 | TGTGCCGGGGCCGGGACAGGGAGCCCAGATACGCAGTATTTT | CAGAGTGSPDTQYF
NA | TRBJ2-3 | TRBD1 | TRBV4-2 | TGTGCCAGCAGCCGAACCGGGACAGGGCTCACAGATACGCAGTATTTT | CASSRTGTGLTDTQYF
NA | TRBJ1-2 | NA | TRBV10-2 | TGCGCCAGCAGTGACCCGGGACGATCCGGCTACACCTTC | CASSDPGRSGYTF
NA | TRBJ1-6 | NA | TRBV5-4 | TGTGCCAGCAGCTTGTCGGTCTCGGCAGAAGGAGGTTCACCCCTCCACTTT | CASSLSVSAEGGSPLHF
NA | TRBJ2-3 | NA | TRBV19 | TGTGCCAGTAGTATTGGCGGAGTACGCACAGATACGCAGTATTTT | CASSIGGVRTDTQYF
NA | TRBJ2-5 | NA | TRBV27 | TGTGCCAGCAGTTCCAGGGGGGGAGAGACCCAGTACTTC | CASSSRGGETQYF
NA | TRBJ2-1 | TRBD2 | TRBV29-1 | TGCAGCGTTCTTACTAGCGGGATGAATGAGCAGTTCTTC | CSVLTSGMNEQFF
NA | TRBJ2-3 | NA | TRBV29-1 | TGCAGCGTTGAAGCGGGAGTTACAGATACGCAGTATTTT | CSVEAGVTDTQYF
NA | TRBJ2-7 | NA | TRBV5-1 | TGCGCCAGCAGCTCCACGATTTCGAAGAGCTACGAGCAGTACTTC | CASSSTISKSYEQYF
NA | TRBJ2-7 | TRBD2 | TRBV10-3 | TGTGCCATCAGTGAGTCTAGGAGACTAGCGGGAGAGGGACTTTCCTACGAGCAGTACTTC | CAISESRRLAGEGLSYEQYF
NA | TRBJ2-5 | NA | TRBV11-3 | TGTGCCAGCAGCTTAAGGTGGGGGGAGACCCAGTACTTC | CASSLRWGETQYF
NA | TRBJ1-4 | TRBD1 | TRBV5-1 | TGCGCCAGCAGCTTAGGTGGGGCAGGGGGCGAAAAACTGTTTTTT | CASSLGGAGGEKLFF
NA | TRBJ2-7 | NA | TRBV6-1 | TGTGCCAGCGACCCCTCCGGGGGCGAGCAGTACTTC | CASDPSGGEQYF
NA | TRBJ1-5 | NA | TRBV7-9 | TGTGCCAGCAGCTCAGGAGGGGGGCGGATTGTTCAGCCCCAGCATTTT | CASSSGGGRIVQPQHF
NA | TRBJ2-7 | TRBD2 | TRBV7-2 | TGTGCCAGCAGCTTGGCGCGTAGCGGGAGCACCTACGAGCAGTACTTC | CASSLARSGSTYEQYF
NA | TRBJ2-1 | TRBD2 | TRBV4-1 | TGCGCCAGCAGCCAAGTATCTAGCGGGAGGGCCCGATTCAATGAGCAGTTCTTC | CASSQVSSGRARFNEQFF
few | TRBJ1-2 | NA | TRBV4-1 | TGCGCCAGCAGCCAACCTTCGGGCTATGGCTACACCTTC | CASSQPSGYGYTF
NA | TRBJ2-5 | NA | TRBV7-2 | TGTGCCAGCAGCTTAAGCAGACCCCAAGAGACCCAGTACTTC | CASSLSRPQETQYF
NA | TRBJ1-4 | NA | TRBV5-1 | TGCGCCAGCAGCGTAGGGATGGGGGCTAATGAAAAACTGTTTTTT | CASSVGMGANEKLFF
NA | TRBJ2-5 | NA | TRBV30 | TGTGCCTGGAGTGTACTAAGACTAGGGTCGGAAGAGACCCAGTACTTC | CAWSVLRLGSEETQYF
NA | TRBJ1-5 | NA | TRBV20-1 | TGCAGTGCTAGTTCCGGGCCCCAGCATTTT | CSASSGPQHF
NA | TRBJ1-2 | TRBD1 | TRBV5-1 | TGCGCCAGCAGCGTCCGGGACAGGTTCTATGGCTACACCTTC | CASSVRDRFYGYTF
once | TRBJ2-5 | TRBD2 | TRBV30 | TGTGCCTGGAGTGTAGGCCTAGCGGAGAGGGAGACCCAGTACTTC | CAWSVGLAERETQYF
few | TRBJ1-1 | NA | TRBV4-1 | TGCGCCAGCAGCCAAGCGGGGTTGGGAGCTTTCTTT | CASSQAGLGAFF
NA | TRBJ2-3 | TRBD2 | TRBV28 | TGTGCCAGCAGTTCACTAGCGGGAGATGATACGCAGTATTTT | CASSSLAGDDTQYF
NA | TRBJ1-5 | NA | TRBV6-1 | TGTGCCACCAGGGGAGGCGGGGCTCAGCCCCAGCATTTT | CATRGGGAQPQHF
NA | TRBJ1-2 | TRBD1 | TRBV4-1 | TGCGCCAGCAGCCAACCCCTTCTCCGGGACAGGGATGGCTACACCTTC | CASSQPLLRDRDGYTF
NA | TRBJ2-2 | TRBD1 | TRBV7-8 | TGTGCCAGCAGCTTAAGGGGGCCGGGACAGACCCTGAACACCGGGGAGCTGTTTTTT | CASSLRGPGQTLNTGELFF
NA | TRBJ1-5 | NA | TRBV15 | TGTGCCACCAGCAGAGTAAGCAATCAGCCCCAGCATTTT | CATSRVSNQPQHF
once | TRBJ2-7 | NA | TRBV28 | TGTGCCAGCAGTTTCAACTCCTACTTTGGGATCTACGAGCAGTACTTC | CASSFNSYFGIYEQYF
NA | TRBJ2-3 | NA | TRBV19 | TGTGCCAGTAGTATACGTAGGGACAATCCGCAGTATTTT | CASSIRRDNPQYF
NA | TRBJ2-7 | NA | TRBV9 | TGTGCCAGCAGCGTAGCCCCATCAGAACTCTCAAACGCATCCAACCTCGACTTC | CASSVAPSELSNASNLDF
NA | TRBJ1-1 | NA | TRBV28 | TGTGCCAGCAGCCCTGGGTGGGACACTGAAGCTTTCTTT | CASSPGWDTEAFF
NA | TRBJ2-2 | TRBD1 | TRBV6-5 | TGTGCCAGCAGAACCGGACAGGGGAACACCGGGGAGCTGTTTTTT | CASRTGQGNTGELFF
NA | TRBJ1-1 | NA | TRBV29-1 | TGCAGCGTTGTTCGGAACACTGAAGCTTTCTTT | CSVVRNTEAFF
NA | TRBJ1-4 | NA | TRBV5-4 | TGTGCCAGCAGCTTGACGGGGGCGGGTGAAAAACTGTTTTTT | CASSLTGAGEKLFF
NA | TRBJ2-7 | TRBD2 | TRBV28 | TGTGCCAGCAGTTTGAGCGGGAGCTCCTACGAGCAGTACTTC | CASSLSGSSYEQYF
NA | TRBJ2-1 | NA | TRBV29-1 | TGCAGCGTCTCAGGGCTCTCCTACAATGAGCAGTTCTTC | CSVSGLSYNEQFF
NA | TRBJ2-4 | TRBD2 | TRBV4-2 | TGTGCCAGCAGCCAGACTAGCGGGAGGGCCCTCGGCAAAAACATTCAGTACTTC | CASSQTSGRALGKNIQYF
NA | TRBJ2-5 | TRBD1 | TRBV27 | TGTGCCAGCAGCCAACCCAAAGGGGGCGGAGAGACCCAGTACTTC | CASSQPKGGGETQYF
NA | TRBJ2-5 | NA | TRBV5-1 | TGCGCCAGCAGCCCCAGCCCGCAAGAGACCCAGTACTTC | CASSPSPQETQYF
NA | TRBJ2-1 | NA | TRBV29-1 | TGCAGCGTTGGGGGACAACTAGCGACCCCGACCCACTACAATGAGCAGTTCTTC | CSVGGQLATPTHYNEQFF
NA | TRBJ1-4 | NA | TRBV5-1 | TGCGCCAGCAGCTTGACCGGGGGGGCTGCTAATGAAAAACTGTTTTTT | CASSLTGGAANEKLFF
NA | TRBJ1-2 | NA | TRBV29-1 | TGCAGCGTTGATCAGGGGCCGCCCTATGGCTACACCTTC | CSVDQGPPYGYTF
NA | TRBJ2-3 | TRBD2 | TRBV28 | TGTGCCAGCAGTTTGGGCGGGAGTGGTACAGATACGCAGTATTTT | CASSLGGSGTDTQYF
NA | TRBJ2-2 | NA | TRBV9 | TGTGCCAGCAGCGTAGGCCGGCCAACCGGGGAGCTGTTTTTT | CASSVGRPTGELFF
NA | TRBJ2-3 | TRBD2 | TRBV28 | TGTGCCAGCAGCCGGGAGCGGGGATGGGATACGCAGTATTTT | CASSRERGWDTQYF
NA | TRBJ1-5 | NA | TRBV29-1 | TGCAGCGTCGGGGTGGACACTTCCAATCAGCCCCAGCATTTT | CSVGVDTSNQPQHF
NA | TRBJ2-2 | NA | TRBV11-2 | TGTGCCAGCAGCTTAGGGGCACTCTTAACCCCGAACACCGGGGAGCTGTTTTTT | CASSLGALLTPNTGELFF